This T cell receptor (beta chain) is from a study of OX40 agonist ivuxolimab in advanced cancers. On this clone itself: The same CDR3 arises from other DNA sequences in this sample as well.

Repertoires were generated with immunoSEQ multiplex PCR, while TCRdb's copy carries only in-frame clones and drops some. The data contain roughly 86,000 clones, 80% to 90% of them singletons. The CDR3 consists of 14 residues. The V end was cut by 3 bases, the J end by 1 base, with 9 bases between. Germline V gene lookup returns CDR1 KGHSH and CDR2 LQKENI. V usage is TRBV18 and J usage is TRBJ1-1; the D gene is possibly TRBD1 (5 bases). The source was CD4+ or CD8+ T cells sorted from blood, collected in a trial of the OX40 agonist ivuxolimab. This TCR was recovered from an adult with an advanced solid tumor such as melanoma, head and neck, liver or kidney cancer. Here the CDR3 DNA reads TGTGCCAGCTCACCCCAGGGAGCGAACACTGAAGCTTTCTTT. Protein: CASSPQGANTEAFF.